This entry concerns a single T cell receptor beta chain. Produced via immunoSEQ multiplex PCR; TCRdb's table is partial and in-frame only. The data contain 50,000 to 75,000 clones, roughly nine tenths of them seen just once; the ten biggest clones take up approximately 1.4%. The data belong to a study of T cell changes during pregnancy in multiple sclerosis. Germline CDR1 is SGHTA and CDR2 is FQGNSA. V lost 6 bases and J lost 4, with 13 bases in between. CDR3 length equals 14 residues. The receptor comes from a female donor in good health, enrolled as a control in a pregnancy study. The specimen was peripheral blood, collected after pregnancy. The chain carries TRBV7-2 and TRBJ1-5; D not resolved. The DNA of the CDR3 is TGTGCCAGCAGAACGTTTGATCTAAATCAGCCCCAGCATTTT. Its protein product is CASRTFDLNQPQHF.